The next 9 T cell receptor beta chains were all read from a single sample in a study of CD8 T cells in ankylosing spondylitis. TCRdb analysed the 5' RACE reads with MiXCR anew, one entry per CDR3 protein. There are 300,000 to 400,000 distinct CDR3 sequences in the sample; around 10% occur only once, and 8% to 9.5% lies in the top ten. Sequencing used blood, either unsorted or a sorted T cell fraction (not recorded which). Every receptor here comes from a female donor with ankylosing spondylitis or in good health (not recorded which).

At least ten counts were recorded for this clonotype. The V gene is TRBV11-3, the J gene TRBJ2-7, with TRBD1 as a possible D gene (5 bases). V was shortened by 8 bases and J by 5 bases, with 22 bases between the two germline ends. The CDR3 spans 15 residues. Germline V CDR1 and CDR2: SGHNT, YENEEA. The CDR3 spells CASPLSAGPTHEQYF. The CDR3 bases are TGTGCCAGCCCTCTCTCTGCAGGGCCAACACACGAGCAGTACTTC.

This clonotype was detected a few times. The chain combines TRBV2 with TRBJ2-5, with a weak D call TRBD2 (6 bases). Trimming left V 0 bases short and J 5 bases short, with 7 bases between. The CDR3 covers 13 residues. CDR1 is SNHLY and CDR2 is FYNNEI in the germline V gene. CDR3 sequence: CASSEARGETQYF. The CDR3 nucleotides read TGTGCCAGCAGTGAAGCCCGGGGGGAGACCCAGTACTTC.

In this sample, this clonotype turned up many times. The chain has TRBV20-1 and TRBJ2-3; D is ambiguous. Trimming stripped 0 bases from V and 3 bases from J, with 16 bases between. Germline V gene sequence: CDR1 DFQATT, CDR2 SNEGSKA (reference sequence). The CDR3 spans 16 residues. CDR3 amino acids: CSARDALTRRTDTQYF. In DNA form, the CDR3 reads TGCAGTGCTAGAGATGCTTTGACCAGAAGGACAGATACGCAGTATTTT.

This clonotype showed up many times. The chain joins TRBV29-1 to TRBJ2-3; 8 positions agree with TRBD2. Germline loops: CDR1 SQVTM, CDR2 ANQGSEA. The length of the CDR3 is 14 residues. V lost 3 bases to trimming and J lost 0 bases; unmatched junction nucleotides: 2. In DNA, the CDR3 is TGCAGCGTTGAGGTAGCGGGAAGCACAGATACGCAGTATTTT. This gives the protein CSVEVAGSTDTQYF.

The chain uses TRBV5-5 and TRBJ2-5; D call uncertain. CDR1 and CDR2 (germline): SGHKS, YYEKEE (reference sequence). The CDR3 runs to 13 residues. V dropped 2 bases and J dropped 1 base, with 6 bases sitting between them. CDR3: CASSFWSQETQYF. DNA of the CDR3: TGTGCCAGCAGCTTCTGGTCCCAAGAGACCCAGTACTTC.

This clonotype was seen many times. CDR3 region: CSAREDSNEQFF. Written as DNA, the CDR3 is TGCAGTGCTAGAGAAGACAGTAATGAGCAGTTCTTC. The J gene is TRBJ2-1, the V gene TRBV20-1, with a weak D call TRBD1 (5 bases). The CDR3 consists of 12 residues. Germline values: CDR1 DFQATT, CDR2 SNEGSKA (reference sequence). The germline V and J ends were trimmed by 0 bases and 7 bases, with 7 bases remaining between them.

This chain links TRBV10-3 with TRBJ1-1; D is perhaps TRBD1 (5 bases). Germline CDR1 ENHRY, CDR2 SYGVKD. Trimming left V 4 bases short and J 1 base short, with 10 bases between. The CDR3 covers 14 residues. CDR3 amino acids: CAISGSGGNTEAFF. CDR3 DNA sequence: TGTGCCATCAGTGGGTCGGGGGGGAACACTGAAGCTTTCTTT.

The chain couples TRBV20-1 to TRBJ1-5, with 7 bases fitting TRBD1. This CDR3 has 14 amino acids. Unmatched junction bases numbered 8, after V lost 6 bases and J lost 3 bases. Germline CDR1 is DFQATT and CDR2 is SNEGSKA (reference sequence). In DNA, the CDR3 is TGCAGTGCCTCCGGGACAGCAAACAATCAGCCCCAGCATTTT. Translated: CSASGTANNQPQHF.

The gene calls are TRBV20-1 and TRBJ1-2; TRBD1 is a possible D gene (5 bases). The V end lost 6 bases, the J end lost 5 bases, and 19 bases lay between the germline ends. CDR1 and CDR2 (germline): DFQATT, SNEGSKA (reference sequence). The CDR3 extends over 14 amino acids. The CDR3 bases are TGCAGTGCCAACTTCCCGACCGGGGCTTATGGCTACACCTTC. Translating gives CSANFPTGAYGYTF.